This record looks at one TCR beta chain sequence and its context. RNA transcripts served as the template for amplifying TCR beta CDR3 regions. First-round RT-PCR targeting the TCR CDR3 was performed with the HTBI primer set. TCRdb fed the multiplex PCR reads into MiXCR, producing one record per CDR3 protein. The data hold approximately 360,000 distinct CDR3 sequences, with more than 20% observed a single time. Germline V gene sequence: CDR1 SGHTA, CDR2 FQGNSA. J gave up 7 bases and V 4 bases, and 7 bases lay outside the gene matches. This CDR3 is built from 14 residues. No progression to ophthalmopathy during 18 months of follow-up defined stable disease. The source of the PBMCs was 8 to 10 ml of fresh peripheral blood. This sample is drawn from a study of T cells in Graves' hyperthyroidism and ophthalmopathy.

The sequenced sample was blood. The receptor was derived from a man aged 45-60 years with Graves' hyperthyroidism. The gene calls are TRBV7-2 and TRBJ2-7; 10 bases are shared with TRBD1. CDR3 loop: CASSWMGQGWEQYF. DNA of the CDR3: TGTGCCAGCAGCTGGATGGGACAGGGGTGGGAGCAGTACTTC.